One and the same sample provided the 27 T cell receptor beta chains below, sequenced in a study of OX40 agonist ivuxolimab in advanced cancers. The protocol was immunoSEQ multiplex PCR, while the TCRdb copy is restricted to in-frame clones and leaves out a portion. Of about 59,000 clones listed, less than 85% are singletons. The material sequenced was CD4+ or CD8+ T cells sorted from blood, taken in a trial of the OX40 agonist ivuxolimab. These receptors came from an adult with an advanced solid tumor such as melanoma, head and neck, liver or kidney cancer.

This chain joins TRBV6-6 and TRBJ1-2; 9 bases agree with TRBD1. J was trimmed by 2 bases and V by 6 bases; bases with no gene match: 4. Germline CDR1 MNHNY, CDR2 SVGAGI (reference sequence). CDR3 size: 14 residues. DNA of the CDR3: TGTGCCAGCAGCCAGGGACAGGGAAACTATGGCTACACCTTC. As protein: CASSQGQGNYGYTF.

This rearrangement joins TRBV18 to TRBJ1-2; 10 bases are a match to TRBD1. V lost 6 bases and J lost 10; bases outside the gene matches: 14. The germline V gene encodes CDR1 KGHSH and CDR2 LQKENI. The CDR3 length is 15 residues. The CDR3 here is CASSRGDRGRSDYTF. In DNA, the CDR3 is TGTGCCAGCTCTCGGGGGGACAGGGGACGATCGGACTACACCTTC.

V is TRBV5-1 and J is TRBJ2-1; D gene unclear. Germline V gene lookup returns CDR1 SGHRS and CDR2 YFSETQ. Trimming left V 4 bases short and J 3 bases short, with 5 bases between. The CDR3 covers 12 residues. CDR3: CASSVDYNEQFF. For the CDR3, the DNA is TGCGCCAGCAGCGTCGACTACAATGAGCAGTTCTTC.

The chain recombines TRBV6-1 with TRBJ2-7, with a possible D match to TRBD1 (6 bases). V was trimmed by 3 bases and J by 1 base, leaving 10 bases between them. This CDR3 is built from 14 residues. The germline CDR1 and CDR2 sequences are MNHNS and SASEGT. The CDR3 reads CASSEGDISYEQYF. The CDR3 DNA is TGTGCCAGCAGTGAGGGGGACATTTCCTACGAGCAGTACTTC.

V and J are TRBV27 and TRBJ2-5; 7 nucleotides agree with TRBD2. V shed 6 bases and J 2 bases; nucleotides not matched to a gene: 6. CDR3 length: 14 residues. Looked up from germline, CDR1 is MNHEY and CDR2 is SMNVEV (reference sequence). This chain's CDR3 is CASSPWGGQETQYF. The CDR3 nucleotides read TGTGCCAGCAGCCCCTGGGGGGGACAAGAGACCCAGTACTTC.

The V and J genes are TRBV9 and TRBJ1-4; TRBD1 is a possible D gene (6 bases). The germline V gene encodes CDR1 SGDLS and CDR2 YYNGEE. The V end lost 3 bases, the J end lost 2 bases, and 11 bases lay between the germline ends. The CDR3 has 15 amino acids. CDR3: CASSERGVTNEKLFF. The CDR3 coding sequence is TGTGCCAGCAGCGAGAGGGGGGTCACTAATGAAAAACTGTTTTTT.

This chain connects TRBV19 to TRBJ1-2, with D maybe TRBD1 (6 bases). V was pared by 6 bases and J by 5 bases, with 16 bases between. The CDR3 totals 14 residues. CDR1 LNHDA and CDR2 SQIVND come from the germline V gene (reference sequence). The CDR3 reads CASSPRGQGYGYTF. The CDR3 coding sequence is TGTGCCAGTAGCCCCCGGGGTCAGGGGTATGGCTACACCTTC.

The V gene is TRBV10-1, the J gene TRBJ2-1, with TRBD1 matching 9 bases. The CDR3 length is 15 residues. Germline CDR1 reads WNHNN; CDR2 reads SYGVQD (reference sequence). V gave up 4 bases and J gave up 5 bases; unmatched junction bases: 6. CDR3 DNA sequence: TGCGCCAGCAGTGCACCGGGACAGGGAAACAATGAGCAGTTCTTC. Amino acid sequence: CASSAPGQGNNEQFF.

The J gene is TRBJ2-5, the V gene TRBV5-4; D could derive from TRBD1 or TRBD2 (5 bases each). V was clipped by 6 bases and J by 5 bases, with 14 bases between them. CDR1 is SGHNT and CDR2 is YYREEE in the germline V gene (reference sequence). The CDR3 spans 13 residues. The CDR3 bases are TGTGCCAGCACCGAGGGGAGCGAGGAGACCCAGTACTTC. It encodes CASTEGSEETQYF.

The chain is built from TRBV7-2 and TRBJ1-6; D remains unclear. The V end was cut by 3 bases, the J end by 7 bases, with 13 bases between. The germline CDR1 and CDR2 sequences are SGHTA and FQGNSA. The CDR3 has 15 amino acids. CDR3 nucleotides: TGTGCCAGCAGCTTGGGTAGGAGCGAGAATTCACCCCTCCACTTT. Translated, it gives CASSLGRSENSPLHF.

The gene calls are TRBV14 and TRBJ2-6; 12 bases are a match to TRBD1. The CDR3 sequence is 22 residues long. CDR1 is SGHDN and CDR2 is FVKESK in the germline V gene. The V segment lost 4 bases and the J segment 3 bases; nucleotides outside the gene matches: 19. The DNA for the CDR3 is TGTGCCAGCAGCCCCATCTTCGGTGGTGGGGGACAGGGGGCGAGTGGGGCCAACGTCCTGACTTTC. Amino acids: CASSPIFGGGGQGASGANVLTF. Looking up the rest from reference TRBV14 and TRBJ2-6 gives the full variable domain: EAGVTQFPSHSVIEKGQTVTLRCDPISGHDNLYWYRRVMGKEIKFLLHFVKESKQDESGMPNNRFLAERTGGTYSTLKVQPAELEDSGVYFCASSPIFGGGGQGASGANVLTFGAGSRLTVL.

The V gene is TRBV4-1, the J gene TRBJ1-2; weak D call: TRBD1 (5 bases). The CDR3 consists of 14 residues. Trimming removed 5 bases from V and 6 bases from J, with 16 bases in between. Per the germline V gene, CDR1 is MGHRA and CDR2 is YSYEKL. CDR3 sequence: CASSAGGGSNGYTF. The CDR3 DNA follows: TGCGCCAGCAGCGCTGGGGGAGGGTCTAATGGCTACACCTTC.

This clone was seen a few times. This chain connects TRBV7-9 to TRBJ1-6, with TRBD1 matching over 8 bases. CDR3 length equals 15 residues. Germline V gene data show CDR1 as SEHNR and CDR2 as FQNEAQ (reference sequence). Losses at the gene ends were 6 bases for V and 9 bases for J; bases not matched to a gene: 10. The CDR3 DNA sequence: TGTGCCAGCAGTTACCCGGGACAGGAAAGTTCACCCCTCCACTTT. Translated, it gives CASSYPGQESSPLHF.

This chain joins TRBV19 and TRBJ2-1, with D perhaps TRBD2 (6 bases). This CDR3 comprises 15 residues. Trimming stripped 3 bases from V and 0 bases from J, with 9 bases between. The germline CDR1 and CDR2 sequences are LNHDA and SQIVND (reference sequence). Here the CDR3 DNA reads TGTGCCAGTAGTATTGGGGGGTACTCCTACAATGAGCAGTTCTTC. Translated, it gives CASSIGGYSYNEQFF.

The V call is TRBV7-3, the J call TRBJ2-5, with TRBD1 as a possible D gene (6 bases). V lost 3 bases and J lost 2, with 13 bases in between. This CDR3 region has 15 residues. Germline CDR1 reads SGHTA; CDR2 reads FQGTGA. Here the CDR3 DNA reads TGTGCCAGCAGCTTCCAAGGGGGTCATCAAGAGACCCAGTACTTC. Translating gives CASSFQGGHQETQYF.

This chain joins TRBV2 and TRBJ2-1; 8 bases line up with TRBD2. The CDR3 totals 16 residues. Germline CDR1 is SNHLY and CDR2 is FYNNEI. The trim removed 0 bases at V and 4 bases at J, leaving 5 bases unmatched. The CDR3 region is CASSEASRGGYNEQFF. The CDR3 DNA follows: TGTGCCAGCAGTGAAGCGAGTCGCGGGGGGTACAATGAGCAGTTCTTC.

This clone has just one count. The gene calls are TRBV19 and TRBJ1-1, with no clear D. This CDR3 contains 13 residues. Germline CDR1 is LNHDA and CDR2 is SQIVND (reference sequence). V lost 0 bases and J lost 6, with 8 bases in between. CDR3 in amino acids: CASSIERTAEAFF. The CDR3 nucleotides are TGTGCCAGTAGTATAGAGAGGACGGCTGAAGCTTTCTTT.

The gene calls are TRBV7-2 and TRBJ2-6; no firm D call. V was shortened by 5 bases and J by 1 base, with 6 bases between the two germline ends. From germline, CDR1 is SGHTA and CDR2 FQGNSA. This CDR3 is built from 14 residues. DNA for the CDR3: TGTGCCAGCAGCCCAGGTTCTGGGGCCAACGTCCTGACTTTC. This translates into CASSPGSGANVLTF.

The V gene is TRBV5-8, the J gene TRBJ2-3; no reliable D call. The germline V and J ends were trimmed by 6 bases and 5 bases, with 10 bases remaining between them. This CDR3 is 12 amino acids long. Germline assignment: CDR1 SGHTS and CDR2 YDEGEE. The CDR3 is CASNPRIDTQYF. The DNA for the CDR3 is TGTGCCAGCAACCCACGGATAGATACGCAGTATTTT.

The rearrangement joins TRBV19 to TRBJ2-3; 12 nucleotides line up with TRBD2. The CDR3 spans 20 residues. CDR1 and CDR2 (germline): LNHDA, SQIVND (reference sequence). Germline trimming cut 6 bases from V and 0 bases from J; bases unmatched to any gene: 16. CDR3 in DNA: TGTGCCAGTAGCGGACCGAGACTAGCGGGAGCTCATCCTAGCACAGATACGCAGTATTTT. It specifies CASSGPRLAGAHPSTDTQYF.

The chain couples TRBV18 to TRBJ1-4; 8 bases align to TRBD1. CDR3 length equals 13 residues. Germline V lookup: CDR1 KGHSH, CDR2 LQKENI. With 8 bases clipped from V and 6 bases from J, the junction kept 5 bases outside the gene matches. CDR3 sequence: CASGQGTDEKLFF. CDR3 coding DNA: TGTGCCAGCGGACAGGGTACCGATGAAAAACTGTTTTTT.

This sequence joins TRBV6-6 and TRBJ1-1; D may be TRBD1 (5 bases). The CDR3 has 14 residues. The germline V and J ends were trimmed by 6 bases and 1 base, with 12 bases remaining between them. CDR1 MNHNY and CDR2 SVGAGI come from the germline V gene (reference sequence). This chain's CDR3 is CASRPGTGNTEAFF. The CDR3 DNA sequence: TGTGCCAGCAGGCCCGGGACGGGGAACACTGAAGCTTTCTTT.

This chain links TRBV28 with TRBJ2-5, with TRBD1 as a possible D gene (5 bases). V was clipped by 6 bases and J by 5 bases, with 10 bases between them. Germline V gene data show CDR1 as MDHEN and CDR2 as SYDVKM. CDR3 length: 12 residues. The CDR3 nucleotides are TGTGCCAGCAGCCAGGGTGGGGAGACCCAGTACTTC. Amino acid sequence: CASSQGGETQYF.

This sequence joins TRBV4-2 and TRBJ2-7, with 8 bases lining up with TRBD2. Per the germline V gene, CDR1 is LGHNA and CDR2 is YNFKEQ. The CDR3 loop spans 15 amino acids. Trimming cost V 3 bases and J 5 bases; bases outside gene matches: 9. CDR3 loop: CASSQATSGVHEQYF. The CDR3 DNA reads as TGTGCCAGCAGCCAGGCAACTAGCGGTGTCCACGAGCAGTACTTC.

The chain links TRBV2 to TRBJ1-2; D is ambiguous. V was clipped by 7 bases and J by 2 bases, with 11 bases between them. The CDR3 spans 13 residues. Looked up from germline, CDR1 is SNHLY and CDR2 is FYNNEI. CDR3: CASNSPGNYGYTF. The CDR3 DNA is TGTGCCAGCAATTCCCCAGGCAACTATGGCTACACCTTC.

The chain has TRBV7-9 and TRBJ2-7; D not certain. V dropped 8 bases and J dropped 0 bases, with 8 bases sitting between them. CDR3 length: 12 amino acids. Germline CDR1 SEHNR, CDR2 FQNEAQ (reference sequence). CDR3 in amino acids: CASLGSSYEQYF. CDR3 coding DNA: TGTGCCAGCCTAGGAAGCTCCTACGAGCAGTACTTC.

In regard to this clone: Relative to the germline gene, one junction end is altered; a read error may explain this. The rearrangement links TRBV6-5 to TRBJ1-2; D is ambiguous. Germline V CDR1 and CDR2: MNHEY, SVGAGI. The CDR3 has 13 amino acids. The CDR3 reads CAISENRFYGYTF. CDR3 bases: TGTGCCATCAGTGAGAACAGATTCTATGGCTACACCTTC.